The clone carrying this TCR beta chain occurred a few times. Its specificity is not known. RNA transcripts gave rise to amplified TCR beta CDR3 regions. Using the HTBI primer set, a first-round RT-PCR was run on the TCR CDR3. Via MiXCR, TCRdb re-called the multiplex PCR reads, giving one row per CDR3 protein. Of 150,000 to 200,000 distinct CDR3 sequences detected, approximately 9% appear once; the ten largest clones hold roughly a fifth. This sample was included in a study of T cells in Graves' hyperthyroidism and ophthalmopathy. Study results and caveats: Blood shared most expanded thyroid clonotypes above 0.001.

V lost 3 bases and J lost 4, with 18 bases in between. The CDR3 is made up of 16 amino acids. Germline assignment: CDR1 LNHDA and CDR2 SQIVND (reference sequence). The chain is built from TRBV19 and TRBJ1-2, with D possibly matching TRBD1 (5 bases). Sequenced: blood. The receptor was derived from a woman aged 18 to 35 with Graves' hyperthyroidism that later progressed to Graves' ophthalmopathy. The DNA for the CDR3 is TGTGCCAGTAGTATCATCCCTAGCGACAGTCTCTATGGCTACACCTTC. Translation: CASSIIPSDSLYGYTF. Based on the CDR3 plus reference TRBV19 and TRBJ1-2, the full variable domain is DGGITQSPKYLFRKEGQNVTLSCEQNLNHDAMYWYRQDPGQGLRLIYYSQIVNDFQKGDIAEGYSVSREKKESFPLTVTSAQKNPTAFYLCASSIIPSDSLYGYTFGSGTRLTVV.